This is a list of T cell receptor beta chains from one sample in a study of shared clonotypes between healthy human individuals. Libraries were prepared by immunoSEQ multiplex PCR; TCRdb keeps only in-frame clonotypes and omits some of them. The sample lists roughly 170,000 clones; roughly 70% were seen once. Sequencing was carried out using memory CD4+ T cells sorted from blood. Source of these receptors: a man aged 25-40 years in good health. Each CDR3 is given with its conserved first and last residue. D genes are given only for firm matches. Clone size is stated in some rows and not others, as once, few, many or a class when expanded.

NA,NA,TRBV6-1,TRBJ2-7,CASLGQGGSYEQYF,TGTGCCAGCCTTGGACAGGGAGGGTCCTACGAGCAGTACTTC
NA,NA,TRBV25-1,TRBJ1-1,CASKGQSSAEAFF,TGTGCCAGCAAAGGACAGTCCAGCGCTGAAGCTTTCTTT
NA,TRBD1,TRBV27,TRBJ2-2,CASTKGQGNTGELFF,TGTGCCAGCACCAAGGGACAGGGGAACACCGGGGAGCTGTTTTTT
NA,NA,TRBV5-8,TRBJ2-6,CASSSDRSGANVLTF,TGTGCCAGCAGCTCCGACAGGTCTGGGGCCAACGTCCTGACTTTC
NA,TRBD1,TRBV25-1,TRBJ2-6,CASSPGQGITGANVLTF,TGTGCCAGCAGCCCGGGACAGGGGATTACTGGGGCCAACGTCCTGACTTTC
NA,NA,TRBV7-2,TRBJ2-1,CASSPAGLPINEQFF,TGTGCCAGCAGCCCAGCGGGCCTCCCCATCAATGAGCAGTTCTTC
NA,NA,TRBV10-1,TRBJ2-7,CASSENVQFNEQYF,TGCGCCAGCAGTGAAAATGTACAGTTCAACGAGCAGTACTTC
NA,NA,TRBV5-6,TRBJ2-7,CASSLGPLGDEQYF,TGTGCCAGCAGCTTGGGGCCCTTAGGGGACGAGCAGTACTTC
NA,NA,TRBV21-1,TRBJ2-3,CASSTVEGWRIVDTQYF,TGTGCCAGCAGCACTGTGGAGGGGTGGCGTATAGTAGATACGCAGTATTTT
NA,TRBD1,TRBV5-4,TRBJ1-2,CASSPSRDRDHTF,TGTGCCAGCAGCCCGTCCCGGGACAGGGATCACACCTTC
NA,NA,TRBV5-1,TRBJ1-2,CASSLLDTSYGYTF,TGCGCCAGCAGCTTGCTCGACACTTCTTATGGCTACACCTTC
few,TRBD2,TRBV10-2,TRBJ2-7,CASGGLAGSSEQYF,TGCGCCAGCGGTGGACTAGCGGGCTCCTCCGAGCAGTACTTC
few,TRBD1,TRBV2,TRBJ2-2,CASTVLGTALIF,TGTGCCAGCACGGTGTTAGGGACAGCCTTGATTTTT
many,NA,TRBV7-9,TRBJ2-2,CASSLEGYTGELFF,TGTGCCAGCAGCTTAGAGGGGTACACCGGGGAGCTGTTTTTT
NA,TRBD1,TRBV15,TRBJ1-5,CATSSIQGARGNQPQHF,TGTGCCACCAGCAGTATACAGGGGGCCAGGGGCAATCAGCCCCAGCATTTT
few,NA,TRBV27,TRBJ2-7,CASSLQETYEQYF,TGTGCCAGCAGTTTACAGGAAACCTACGAGCAGTACTTC
NA,NA,TRBV9,TRBJ2-1,CASSVSSAVEQFF,TGTGCCAGCAGCGTAAGCAGTGCTGTGGAGCAGTTCTTC
NA,TRBD1,TRBV4-2,TRBJ2-7,CASSQDLDRQGGRYEQYF,TGTGCCAGCAGCCAAGATTTAGATCGACAGGGGGGCCGCTACGAGCAGTACTTC
NA,TRBD2,TRBV9,TRBJ2-1,CASSSGLAGVSRFF,TGTGCCAGCAGCTCGGGACTAGCGGGAGTTTCTCGGTTCTTC
NA,NA,TRBV7-9,TRBJ2-7,CASSFEGTLLNEQYF,TGTGCCAGCAGCTTCGAAGGAACCCTCCTGAATGAGCAGTACTTC
NA,NA,TRBV28,TRBJ1-4,CASSTGSTNEKLFF,TGTGCCAGCAGTACAGGGTCAACTAATGAAAAACTGTTTTTT
NA,TRBD2,TRBV18,TRBJ2-3,CASSTLGLAGVADTQYF,TGTGCCAGCTCCACACTGGGGCTAGCGGGAGTGGCAGATACGCAGTATTTT
NA,NA,TRBV9,TRBJ1-1,CASSLTGTPSMNTEAFF,TGTGCCAGCAGTCTTACCGGGACACCCAGTATGAACACTGAAGCTTTCTTT
NA,NA,TRBV5-1,TRBJ1-2,CASSLDGSGRNYGYTF,TGCGCCAGCAGCTTGGATGGGTCCGGACGGAACTATGGCTACACCTTC
NA,NA,TRBV9,TRBJ2-1,CASSPLGSGGYNEQFF,TGTGCCAGCAGCCCCCTCGGGAGCGGAGGATACAATGAGCAGTTCTTC
NA,NA,TRBV25-1,TRBJ2-7,CASSNTQSYEQYF,TGTGCCAGCAGTAATACACAGAGCTACGAGCAGTACTTC
NA,NA,TRBV9,TRBJ1-1,CASSVGRGEAFF,TGTGCCAGCAGCGTAGGGCGCGGTGAAGCTTTCTTT
NA,NA,TRBV29-1,TRBJ2-2,CSVGLGGLGTGELFF,TGCAGCGTTGGGTTAGGGGGTTTGGGCACCGGGGAGCTGTTTTTT
few,NA,TRBV2,TRBJ2-7,CASSGTYFSYEQYF,TGTGCCAGCAGTGGGACGTACTTCTCCTACGAGCAGTACTTC
NA,NA,TRBV11-2,TRBJ1-2,CASSAEPAGAYGYTF,TGTGCCAGCAGCGCGGAGCCAGCAGGGGCTTATGGCTACACCTTC
NA,TRBD1,TRBV5-1,TRBJ1-4,CASSFSGGNEKLFF,TGCGCCAGCAGCTTTTCAGGGGGCAATGAAAAACTGTTTTTT
NA,NA,TRBV7-6,TRBJ1-3,CASSSRASGNTIYF,TGTGCCAGCAGCTCCAGGGCGTCTGGAAACACCATATATTTT
NA,NA,TRBV5-6,TRBJ1-3,CASSLVGGTSRNTIYF,TGTGCCAGCAGCTTGGTTGGGGGAACGTCTAGAAACACCATATATTTT
few,NA,TRBV27,TRBJ2-1,CASSLGSGARNEQFF,TGTGCCAGCAGTTTAGGGTCGGGGGCCCGCAATGAGCAGTTCTTC
NA,NA,TRBV28,TRBJ1-1,CASSLAGRVGTEAFF,TGTGCCAGCAGTTTAGCTGGGCGGGTTGGAACTGAAGCTTTCTTT
NA,TRBD1,TRBV30,TRBJ1-1,CACGFTGDTEAFF,TGTGCCTGTGGGTTCACAGGGGACACTGAAGCTTTCTTT
once,NA,TRBV10-3,TRBJ2-5,CAIQTGGTQYF,TGTGCCATTCAGACTGGGGGGACCCAGTACTTC
NA,NA,TRBV28,TRBJ1-2,CASQSFDGYTF,TGTGCCAGCCAATCCTTCGATGGCTACACCTTC
NA,NA,TRBV18,TRBJ2-2,CASSPFGTTNTGELFF,TGTGCCAGCTCACCGTTCGGGACCACGAACACCGGGGAGCTGTTTTTT
few,TRBD1,TRBV5-5,TRBJ1-2,CASSLVGQGGYGYTF,TGTGCCAGCAGCTTGGTGGGACAGGGTGGCTATGGCTACACCTTC
NA,NA,TRBV28,TRBJ2-3,CASSTKTWTPKADTQYF,TGTGCCAGCAGTACAAAGACCTGGACACCGAAGGCAGATACGCAGTATTTT
few,NA,TRBV11-2,TRBJ1-5,CASSRTNNQPQHF,TGTGCCAGCAGCCGGACAAACAATCAGCCCCAGCATTTT
NA,TRBD1,TRBV5-1,TRBJ1-3,CASSMGTAASSGNTIYF,TGCGCCAGCAGCATGGGGACAGCGGCCAGCTCTGGAAACACCATATATTTT
NA,NA,TRBV7-9,TRBJ1-1,CASSRGRMNTEAFF,TGTGCCAGCAGCCGAGGACGGATGAACACTGAAGCTTTCTTT
NA,NA,TRBV6-5,TRBJ1-2,CASRARVSGGYTF,TGTGCCAGCAGGGCGAGGGTATCTGGTGGCTACACCTTC
NA,NA,TRBV11-2,TRBJ2-6,CASSLNVRFSGANVLTF,TGTGCCAGCAGCTTAAATGTGAGGTTCTCTGGGGCCAACGTCCTGACTTTC
NA,TRBD1,TRBV11-3,TRBJ2-1,CASSDRGGYNEQFF,TGTGCCAGCAGCGACAGGGGTGGGTACAATGAGCAGTTCTTC
NA,TRBD2,TRBV19,TRBJ2-1,CASRKTSGRAYNEQFF,TGTGCCAGTAGAAAGACTAGCGGGAGGGCCTACAATGAGCAGTTCTTC
NA,NA,TRBV15,TRBJ2-5,CATSRDNAEGETQYF,TGTGCCACCAGCAGAGATAATGCGGAGGGGGAGACCCAGTACTTC
NA,TRBD2,TRBV18,TRBJ2-7,CASSPVGRGGSEQYF,TGTGCCAGCTCACCAGTAGGACGGGGGGGCTCCGAGCAGTACTTC
NA,TRBD2,TRBV4-2,TRBJ2-1,CASSQDHHTSSGSGNEQFF,TGTGCCAGCAGCCAAGACCATCACACGAGTAGCGGGAGTGGTAATGAGCAGTTCTTC